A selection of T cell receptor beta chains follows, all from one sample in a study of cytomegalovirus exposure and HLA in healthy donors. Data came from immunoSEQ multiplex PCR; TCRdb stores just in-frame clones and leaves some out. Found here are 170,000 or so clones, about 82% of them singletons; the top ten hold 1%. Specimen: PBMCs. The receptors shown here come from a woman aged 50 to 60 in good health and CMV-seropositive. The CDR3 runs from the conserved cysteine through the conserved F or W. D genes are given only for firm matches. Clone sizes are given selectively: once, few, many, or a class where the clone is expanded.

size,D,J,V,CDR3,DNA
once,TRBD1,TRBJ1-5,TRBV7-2,CASSSAAQGPNQPQHF,TGTGCCAGCAGCTCGGCTGCACAGGGGCCGAATCAGCCCCAGCATTTT
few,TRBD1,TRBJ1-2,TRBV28,CASTRRDRASGYTF,TGTGCCAGCACTAGACGGGACAGGGCGAGTGGCTACACCTTC
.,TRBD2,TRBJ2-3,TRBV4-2,CASSPGRWGASGGTTDAQYF,TGTGCCAGCAGCCCAGGCCGTTGGGGGGCTAGCGGGGGGACCACAGATGCGCAGTATTTT
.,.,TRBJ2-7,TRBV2,CASSAPPREQYF,TGTGCCAGCAGTGCCCCCCCCCGCGAGCAGTACTTC
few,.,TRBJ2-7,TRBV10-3,CAISEGVGALEQYF,TGTGCCATCAGTGAGGGGGTTGGGGCTCTCGAGCAGTACTTC
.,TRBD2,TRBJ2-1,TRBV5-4,CASSLTSEQFF,TGTGCCAGCAGCCTGACTAGCGAGCAGTTCTTC
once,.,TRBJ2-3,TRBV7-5,CARSPRHGSSTDTQYF,TGTGCCAGAAGCCCCCGTCACGGGTCTAGCACAGATACGCAGTATTTT
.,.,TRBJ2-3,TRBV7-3,CASSLLGGVTADTQYF,TGTGCCAGCAGCTTACTTGGAGGGGTTACCGCAGATACGCAGTATTTT
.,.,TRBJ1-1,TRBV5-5,CASSLTGIISEAFF,TGTGCCAGCAGCTTGACAGGCATTATTTCTGAAGCTTTCTTT
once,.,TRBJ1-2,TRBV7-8,CASSLGVYGYTF,TGTGCCAGCAGCTTAGGAGTCTATGGCTACACCTTC
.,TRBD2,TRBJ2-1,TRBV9,CASSVAGRLADYNEQFF,TGTGCCAGCAGCGTAGCCGGTCGACTAGCGGATTACAATGAGCAGTTCTTC
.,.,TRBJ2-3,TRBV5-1,CASRTGTSTDTQYF,TGCGCCAGCAGGACGGGGACTAGCACAGATACGCAGTATTTT
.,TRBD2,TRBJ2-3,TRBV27,CASSLGFGLAGDYTQYF,TGTGCCAGCAGTTTAGGCTTCGGGTTGGCGGGGGACTATACGCAGTATTTT
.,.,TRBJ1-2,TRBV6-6,CASLTSGSNYGYTF,TGTGCCAGTTTAACCTCGGGGTCTAACTATGGCTACACCTTC
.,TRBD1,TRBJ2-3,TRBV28,CASSTRRGTGTDTQYF,TGTGCCAGCAGTACTCGCCGCGGGACAGGGACAGATACGCAGTATTTT
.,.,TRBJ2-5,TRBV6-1,CASSFGLVQETQYF,TGTGCCAGCAGCTTCGGACTGGTACAAGAGACCCAGTACTTC
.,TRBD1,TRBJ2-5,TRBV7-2,CASSLQGTGGGETQYF,TGTGCCAGCAGCTTACAAGGGACAGGGGGCGGAGAGACCCAGTACTTC
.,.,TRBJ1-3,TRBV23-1,CASSPRVPLSGNTIYF,TGCGCCAGCAGCCCCCGGGTACCACTCTCTGGAAACACCATATATTTT
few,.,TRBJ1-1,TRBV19,CASSIKTANTEAFF,TGTGCCAGTAGTATTAAGACAGCAAACACTGAAGCTTTCTTT
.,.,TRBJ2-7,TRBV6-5,CASSYRETYEQYF,TGTGCCAGCAGTTACCGAGAAACCTACGAGCAGTACTTC
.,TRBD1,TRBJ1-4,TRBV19,CASSIEPSRDRERWEKLFF,TGTGCCAGTAGTATAGAACCGTCCCGGGACAGGGAGCGATGGGAAAAACTGTTTTTT
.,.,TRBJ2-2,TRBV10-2,CASPPGTHDRKANTGELFF,TGCGCCAGTCCCCCAGGCACGCATGACCGGAAAGCGAACACCGGGGAGCTGTTTTTT
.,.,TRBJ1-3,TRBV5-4,CALGGDTRSGNTIYF,TGTGCCCTGGGGGGGGACACTCGGTCTGGAAACACCATATATTTT